This TCR beta chain originates from a study of T cell clusters in autoimmune cytopenias. One tube held mixed TRB-A and TRB-B primer pools for touch-down PCR. Using the multiplex PCR reads, TCRdb records one entry per CDR3 protein without DNA. This table lists under 3,500 distinct CDR3 sequences. CDR3 size: 16 residues. CDR1 is LGHNA and CDR2 is YNFKEQ in the germline V gene. TRB was amplified from roughly 250 ng of peripheral blood genomic DNA per sample. The TCR comes from a human donor with an autoimmune cytopenia or autoimmune hepatitis (not recorded which). V usage is TRBV4-2 and J usage is TRBJ2-1; checking the TCRdb D call of TRBD1 is not possible without DNA. Material for sequencing was peripheral blood. The CDR3 is CASSQDWQGARNEQFF.